Following are 2 T cell receptor beta chains from one sample sequenced in a study of technical replicates of blood from several donors. Method: immunoSEQ multiplex PCR; TCRdb's copy keeps in-frame clones and lacks some. Among 75,000 to 100,000 clones listed, about 93% were seen once. The sequencing sample was made of T cells isolated from PBMCs. The source is a human donor in good health.

The CDR3 nucleotides read TGCGCCAGCAGCTTGACAGCCCTCGGAGAGACCCAGTACTTC. Protein product: CASSLTALGETQYF. V and J are TRBV5-1 and TRBJ2-5; no reliable D call. The ends were cut back, 1 base at V and 4 bases at J, with 11 bases in the middle. Germline CDR1 is SGHRS and CDR2 is YFSETQ. This CDR3 region has 14 residues.

The gene calls are TRBV9 and TRBJ2-3, with a weak D call TRBD2 (5 bases). The germline V gene has CDR1 SGDLS and CDR2 YYNGEE. CDR3 size: 18 residues. The germline V and J ends were trimmed by 2 bases and 0 bases, with 19 bases remaining between them. The CDR3 sequence: CASSVRATSGSSTDTQYF. The CDR3 nucleotides read TGTGCCAGCAGCGTTAGGGCTACCAGCGGCTCTAGCACAGATACGCAGTATTTT.